The 12 T cell receptor beta chains below were found in one sample sequenced in a study of OX40 agonist ivuxolimab in advanced cancers. Only in-frame clones appear in the TCRdb table, and some are missing; sequencing was by immunoSEQ multiplex PCR. The table has approximately 84,000 clones, around 90% seen once. Material: CD4+ or CD8+ T cells sorted from blood, obtained in a trial of the OX40 agonist ivuxolimab. The origin of the receptors is an adult with an advanced solid tumor such as melanoma, head and neck, liver or kidney cancer.

The chain's CDR3 is CASSLDQGGKRGYTF. The DNA of the CDR3 is TGCGCCAGCAGCTTGGACCAGGGCGGGAAGAGGGGCTACACCTTC. The gene calls are TRBV5-1 and TRBJ1-2; D might be TRBD1 (5 bases). CDR1 is SGHRS and CDR2 is YFSETQ in the germline V gene. Trimming cost V 0 bases and J 8 bases, with 17 bases left between them. The CDR3 extends over 15 amino acids.

This clone has a single count. This rearrangement joins TRBV7-3 to TRBJ2-1; D is uncertain. The V and J ends lost 5 bases and 0 bases respectively, with 17 bases between them. CDR3 length: 17 residues. From germline, CDR1 is SGHTA and CDR2 FQGTGA. As DNA, the CDR3 is TGTGCCAGCAGCCCCCTCTTCCGGCGCGGCTCCTACAATGAGCAGTTCTTC. Its translation: CASSPLFRRGSYNEQFF.

The chain joins TRBV7-9 to TRBJ2-2; tentatively, D is TRBD1 (5 bases). The germline V and J ends were trimmed by 7 bases and 5 bases, with 17 bases remaining between them. This CDR3 is 15 amino acids long. Germline V gene data show CDR1 as SEHNR and CDR2 as FQNEAQ (reference sequence). The DNA for the CDR3 is TGTGCCAGCAAGACGTTTGGGGCGCTGACCGGGGAGCTGTTTTTT. Its translation is CASKTFGALTGELFF.

The chain joins TRBV30 to TRBJ1-2; D is unresolved. Trimming took 5 bases from V and 3 from J, leaving 16 bases between them. CDR1 and CDR2 from the germline V gene are GTSNPN and SVGIG (reference sequence). The CDR3 consists of 14 residues. The CDR3 protein is CAWAGARRDYGYTF. CDR3 DNA sequence: TGTGCCTGGGCGGGCGCCAGGCGCGACTATGGCTACACCTTC.

V and J are TRBV7-3 and TRBJ1-5; possibly TRBD1 for D (5 bases). Germline CDR1 is SGHTA and CDR2 is FQGTGA. The V gene lost 3 bases and the J gene lost 0 bases, with 18 bases spanning the gap. The CDR3 consists of 18 residues. As DNA, the CDR3 is TGTGCCAGCAGCTTGCAGGGTTACTGCCCTTATAGCAATCAGCCCCAGCATTTT. Protein sequence: CASSLQGYCPYSNQPQHF.

The V gene is TRBV20-1, the J gene TRBJ1-1; D is unclear. The CDR3 spans 11 residues. Deletions cut 0 bases from V and 6 bases from J, with 5 bases between. In germline, CDR1 is DFQATT, CDR2 SNEGSKA (reference sequence). The DNA for the CDR3 is TGCAGTGCTAGAGATCCCCCTGAAGCTTTCTTT. Translation gives CSARDPPEAFF.

The V gene is TRBV19, the J gene TRBJ2-3, with 8 bases that match TRBD1. Germline loops: CDR1 LNHDA, CDR2 SQIVND (reference sequence). The CDR3 totals 14 residues. After removal of 8 bases from V and 2 bases from J, the junction contained 6 bases not matched to a gene. CDR3: CASSRDRITDTQYF. The CDR3 bases are TGTGCCAGTTCCCGGGACAGGATCACAGATACGCAGTATTTT.

The CDR3 DNA follows: TGTGCCAGTAGCGACAGGGGGAAGACTGAAGCTTTCTTT. Protein: CASSDRGKTEAFF. The chain couples TRBV19 to TRBJ1-1, with TRBD1 matching 9 bases. V shed 6 bases and J 5 bases; nucleotides not matched to a gene: 4. This CDR3 region has 13 residues. Per the germline V gene, CDR1 is LNHDA and CDR2 is SQIVND (reference sequence). The full variable domain, rest sourced from reference TRBV19 and TRBJ1-1, is DGGITQSPKYLFRKEGQNVTLSCEQNLNHDAMYWYRQDPGQGLRLIYYSQIVNDFQKGDIAEGYSVSREKKESFPLTVTSAQKNPTAFYLCASSDRGKTEAFFGQGTRLTVV.

The chain couples TRBV10-1 to TRBJ2-1; TRBD1 aligns across 8 bases. V lost 2 bases, J lost 7 bases, and 7 bases stayed unmatched. In germline, CDR1 is WNHNN, CDR2 SYGVQD (reference sequence). This CDR3 is 15 amino acids long. The CDR3 region is CASSEVTGGMNEQFF. The DNA of the CDR3 is TGCGCCAGCAGTGAGGTAACAGGGGGTATGAATGAGCAGTTCTTC.

V gene TRBV6-1 combines with J gene TRBJ2-2, with TRBD2 matching 7 bases. The trim removed 3 bases at V and 1 base at J, leaving 2 bases unmatched. The CDR3 spans 15 residues. Germline lookup yields CDR1 MNHNS and CDR2 SASEGT. The CDR3 bases are TGTGCCAGCAGTGATTTAGCGGGGAACACCGGGGAGCTGTTTTTT. Residues: CASSDLAGNTGELFF.

V usage is TRBV28 and J usage is TRBJ2-2, with 10 bases fitting TRBD2. The germline CDR1 and CDR2 sequences are MDHEN and SYDVKM. J gave up 6 bases and V 5 bases, and 12 bases lay outside the gene matches. This CDR3 is built from 17 residues. The CDR3 bases are TGTGCCAGCAGTCCGTTGATTGGGCTAGCGGGAGCCGGGGAGCTGTTTTTT. Amino acids: CASSPLIGLAGAGELFF.

The CDR3 region is CASSIIRTGLQVAEAFF. CDR3 sequence (DNA): TGTGCCAGTAGTATAATAAGGACAGGATTACAGGTCGCTGAAGCTTTCTTT. The rearrangement joins TRBV19 to TRBJ1-1; TRBD1 matches at 7 bases. CDR3 length: 17 amino acids. The J segment lost 6 bases and the V segment lost 2 bases, leaving 15 bases of the junction unmatched. Germline CDR1 LNHDA, CDR2 SQIVND (reference sequence).